What follows are 21 T cell receptor beta chains derived from one specimen sequenced in a study of shared clonotypes between healthy human individuals. Profiling relied on immunoSEQ multiplex PCR, and the TCRdb table lists in-frame clones only, not all of them. In the table there are some 380,000 clones, 95% to 97% of which are singletons. The sequencing sample was made of memory CD8+ T cells sorted from blood. Stated subset: CD45RO+ cells pooled with CCR7-negative TemRA cells. These receptors originate from a man under 40 in good health.

This rearrangement joins TRBV27 to TRBJ2-5, with 7 bases aligning to TRBD2. Trimming removed 6 bases from V and 5 bases from J; junction bases left unmatched: 15. Germline V gene sequence: CDR1 MNHEY, CDR2 SMNVEV (reference sequence). This CDR3 region has 16 residues. The CDR3: CASSLKGRGWGETQYF. The DNA of the CDR3 is TGTGCCAGCAGCCTCAAAGGGAGGGGCTGGGGGGAGACCCAGTACTTC.

The table lists this clone with a count of one. Other DNA sequences of this sample code for an identical CDR3. The CDR3 here is CASSEGNYEQYF. As DNA, the CDR3 is TGCGCCAGCAGTGAGGGAAACTATGAGCAGTACTTC. V usage is TRBV10-2 and J usage is TRBJ2-7; D gene unclear. CDR1 is WSHSY, CDR2 SAAADI, per germline. With 2 bases removed from V and 7 bases from J, the gap between germline ends came to 9 bases. The CDR3 covers 12 residues.

CDR3 in amino acids: CASSRASWYQETQYF. In DNA, the CDR3 is TGTGCCAGCAGCCGAGCTAGCTGGTACCAAGAGACCCAGTACTTC. The chain links TRBV14 to TRBJ2-5, with D possibly being TRBD2 (5 bases). The CDR3 extends over 15 amino acids. Trimming took off 4 bases at V and 0 bases at J, with 12 bases between the two ends. Germline-derived CDR1 and CDR2 are SGHDN and FVKESK. Complete variable domain (other parts from reference TRBV14 and TRBJ2-5): EAGVTQFPSHSVIEKGQTVTLRCDPISGHDNLYWYRRVMGKEIKFLLHFVKESKQDESGMPNNRFLAERTGGTYSTLKVQPAELEDSGVYFCASSRASWYQETQYFGPGTRLLVL.

The CDR3 protein is CASSEGAAGVWDTQYF. The DNA for the CDR3 is TGTGCCAGCAGTGAGGGGGCAGCGGGAGTTTGGGATACGCAGTATTTT. The chain recombines TRBV2 with TRBJ2-3; 8 bases agree with TRBD2. Germline V lookup: CDR1 SNHLY, CDR2 FYNNEI. This CDR3 has 16 amino acids. With 3 bases clipped from V and 6 bases from J, the junction kept 11 bases outside the gene matches.

The V gene is TRBV5-8, the J gene TRBJ2-7, with unresolved D. Trimming stripped 3 bases from V and 0 bases from J, with 1 base between. The CDR3 extends over 11 amino acids. Germline V gene data show CDR1 as SGHTS and CDR2 as YDEGEE. The DNA for the CDR3 is TGTGCCAGCAGCTCCTCCTACGAGCAGTACTTC. Protein sequence: CASSSSYEQYF.

This chain links TRBV4-2 with TRBJ2-5; no firm D call. V lost 1 base and J lost 1, with 4 bases in between. Germline-derived CDR1 and CDR2 are LGHNA and YNFKEQ. This CDR3 spans 13 amino acids. The CDR3 loop is CASSQVSQETQYF. In nucleotides, the CDR3 is TGTGCCAGCAGCCAAGTTTCCCAAGAGACCCAGTACTTC.

This rearrangement joins TRBV25-1 to TRBJ1-3; possibly TRBD1 for D (5 bases). The V gene lost 5 bases and the J gene lost 2 bases, with 10 bases spanning the gap. Per the germline V gene, CDR1 is MGHDK and CDR2 is SYGVNS. CDR3 length equals 14 residues. The CDR3, as DNA: TGTGCCAGCAGTCCTAGGGGCCCTGGAAACACCATATATTTT. It specifies CASSPRGPGNTIYF.

The chain recombines TRBV18 with TRBJ2-2; a weak D match, TRBD2 (6 bases). The V end was cut by 4 bases, the J end by 6 bases, with 12 bases between. Germline values: CDR1 KGHSH, CDR2 LQKENI. The CDR3 is made up of 14 amino acids. The DNA of the CDR3 is TGTGCCAGCTCACGCCCGGGAGTCCCCGGGGAGCTGTTTTTT. Encoded protein: CASSRPGVPGELFF. Together with reference TRBV18 and TRBJ2-2, the CDR3 gives the full variable domain: NAGVMQNPRHLVRRRGQEARLRCSPMKGHSHVYWYRQLPEEGLKFMVYLQKENIIDESGMPKERFSAEFPKEGPSILRIQQVVRGDSAAYFCASSRPGVPGELFFGEGSRLTVL.

V usage is TRBV28 and J usage is TRBJ2-1, with D possibly matching TRBD1 (5 bases). The CDR3 is 16 amino acids. From germline, CDR1 is MDHEN and CDR2 SYDVKM. With 0 bases removed from V and 1 base from J, the gap between germline ends came to 10 bases. CDR3 in amino acids: CASSLWADRSYNEQFF. In DNA form, the CDR3 reads TGTGCCAGCAGTTTATGGGCCGACAGATCCTACAATGAGCAGTTCTTC.

A note on this clone: In the same sample, other DNA sequences code for this CDR3. The chain carries TRBV30 and TRBJ2-5; D is unclear. Trimming cost V 2 bases and J 4 bases, with 5 bases left between them. This CDR3 region has 11 residues. Germline CDR1 GTSNPN, CDR2 SVGIG (reference sequence). The CDR3 DNA sequence: TGTGCCTGGAGTCCCCGAGAGACCCAGTACTTC. The encoded protein is CAWSPRETQYF.

The rearrangement uses TRBV11-1 and TRBJ1-1; possible D gene TRBD1, 5 bases. Germline values: CDR1 SGHAT, CDR2 FQDESV (reference sequence). V was cut by 4 bases and J by 0 bases, with 15 bases left in between. The CDR3 length is 16 residues. The CDR3 nucleotides read TGTGCCAGCAGCTCCCGGGACCGACGCATGAACACTGAAGCTTTCTTT. Encoded protein: CASSSRDRRMNTEAFF.

Here the CDR3 reads CASRLEPHMDEQFF. The CDR3, as DNA: TGTGCCAGTAGACTGGAGCCCCATATGGATGAGCAGTTCTTC. The gene calls are TRBV2 and TRBJ2-1; D unclear. Germline V gene lookup returns CDR1 SNHLY and CDR2 FYNNEI. CDR3 length equals 14 residues. Trimming shortened V by 9 bases and J by 8 bases, and 20 bases separated the two germline ends.

V and J are TRBV4-2 and TRBJ2-2; TRBD1 agrees at 9 bases. V dropped 2 bases and J dropped 5; count of bases not matched to a gene: 9. The germline gives CDR1 LGHNA, CDR2 YNFKEQ. The CDR3 contains 17 residues. CDR3 region: CASSQPRATGGTGELFF. The CDR3 DNA reads TGTGCCAGCAGCCAACCAAGGGCGACAGGGGGAACCGGGGAGCTGTTTTTT.

V and J are TRBV14 and TRBJ1-2; D may be TRBD1 (5 bases). CDR3 length: 15 residues. Germline CDR1 is SGHDN and CDR2 is FVKESK. The V end lost 0 bases, the J end lost 2 bases, and 10 bases lay between the germline ends. Written as DNA, the CDR3 is TGTGCCAGCAGCCAAGAGGGAGCAGGGAACTATGGCTACACCTTC. Translated: CASSQEGAGNYGYTF.

The rearrangement links TRBV28 to TRBJ1-5; no clear D gene. Trimming pared 3 bases from V and 8 bases from J, leaving 5 bases between. The germline V gene encodes CDR1 MDHEN and CDR2 SYDVKM. The CDR3 runs to 11 residues. CDR3 amino acids: CASSFSEPQHF. The CDR3 DNA sequence: TGTGCCAGCAGTTTCAGTGAGCCCCAGCATTTT.

The V gene is TRBV5-1, the J gene TRBJ1-4; a weak D match, TRBD1 (5 bases). From germline, CDR1 is SGHRS and CDR2 YFSETQ. The CDR3 has 14 residues. V shed 0 bases and J shed 6 bases, with 9 bases lying between them. In nucleotides, the CDR3 is TGCGCCAGCAGCTTGGAGTGGGGGGATGAAAAACTGTTTTTT. Translation: CASSLEWGDEKLFF.

In this sample, this clone turned up once. The chain is built from TRBV5-8 and TRBJ2-3; no definite D call. The V gene's germline CDR1 is SGHTS and CDR2 YDEGEE. This CDR3 spans 15 amino acids. Trimming shortened V by 4 bases and J by 4 bases, and 16 bases separated the two germline ends. CDR3 DNA sequence: TGTGCCAGCAGCCCGGGCGGCCGGATAGCAGATACGCAGTATTTT. Its protein is CASSPGGRIADTQYF.

V is TRBV19 and J is TRBJ1-1; D gene ambiguous. Germline CDR1 reads LNHDA; CDR2 reads SQIVND (reference sequence). The V gene lost 3 bases and the J gene lost 0 bases, with 5 bases spanning the gap. This CDR3 has 13 residues. The CDR3 spells CASSMGLNTEAFF. CDR3 DNA: TGTGCCAGTAGTATGGGGTTGAACACTGAAGCTTTCTTT.

The rearrangement joins TRBV28 to TRBJ2-2; D might be TRBD2 (6 bases). Germline assignment: CDR1 MDHEN and CDR2 SYDVKM. The CDR3 extends over 15 amino acids. The germline V and J ends were trimmed by 6 bases and 3 bases, with 14 bases remaining between them. CDR3 nucleotide sequence: TGTGCCAGCAGCCTTAGGCGGGAATACACCGGGGAGCTGTTTTTT. It codes for CASSLRREYTGELFF. Full variable domain (outside the CDR3, taken from reference TRBV28 and TRBJ2-2): DVKVTQSSRYLVKRTGEKVFLECVQDMDHENMFWYRQDPGLGLRLIYFSYDVKMKEKGDIPEGYSVSREKKERFSLILESASTNQTSMYLCASSLRREYTGELFFGEGSRLTVL.

The chain carries TRBV5-1 and TRBJ2-7; either TRBD1 or TRBD2 may fit D (5 bases each). V was shortened by 0 bases and J by 6 bases, with 16 bases between the two germline ends. There are 15 residues in the CDR3. Germline loops: CDR1 SGHRS, CDR2 YFSETQ. The CDR3 loop reads CASSLAGRGESEQYF. In DNA, the CDR3 is TGCGCCAGCAGCTTGGCGGGGAGAGGGGAATCCGAGCAGTACTTC.

The J gene is TRBJ2-3, the V gene TRBV10-2, with 7 bases aligning to TRBD2. V dropped 6 bases and J dropped 0; count of bases not matched to a gene: 3. CDR1 and CDR2 from the germline V gene are WSHSY and SAAADI. The CDR3 length is 14 residues. Written as DNA, the CDR3 is TGCGCCAGCAGGGTTAGCGGGAGCACAGATACGCAGTATTTT. Its translation is CASRVSGSTDTQYF.